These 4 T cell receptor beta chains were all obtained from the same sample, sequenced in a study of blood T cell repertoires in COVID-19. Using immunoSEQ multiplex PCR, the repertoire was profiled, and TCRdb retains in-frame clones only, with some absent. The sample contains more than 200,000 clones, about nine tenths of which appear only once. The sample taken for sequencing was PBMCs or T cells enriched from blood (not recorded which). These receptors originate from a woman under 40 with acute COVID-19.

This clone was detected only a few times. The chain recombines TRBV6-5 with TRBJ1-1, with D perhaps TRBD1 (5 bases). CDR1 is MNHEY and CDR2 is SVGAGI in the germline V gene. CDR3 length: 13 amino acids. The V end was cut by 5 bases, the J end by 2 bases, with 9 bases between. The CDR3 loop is CASSTQGNTEAFF. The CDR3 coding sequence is TGTGCCAGCAGTACTCAGGGTAACACTGAAGCTTTCTTT.

CDR3 in DNA: TGCGCCAGCAGCCAGGATATAGGACAGGATTCTGAAGCTTTCTTT. Amino acid sequence: CASSQDIGQDSEAFF. The chain has TRBV4-1 and TRBJ1-1, with TRBD1 matching 7 bases. CDR1 is MGHRA and CDR2 is YSYEKL in the germline V gene. Losses at the gene ends were 3 bases for V and 6 bases for J; bases not matched to a gene: 10. The CDR3 covers 15 residues.

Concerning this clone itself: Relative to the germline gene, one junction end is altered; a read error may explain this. This CDR3 reads CASSSKGGLEAQYF. The CDR3, as DNA: TGTGCCAGCAGCTCGAAGGGGGGGCTAGAGGCCCAGTACTTC. The chain employs TRBV5-4 and TRBJ2-5; the D gene is possibly TRBD2 (7 bases). Germline V gives CDR1 SGHNT, CDR2 YYREEE (reference sequence). There are 14 residues in the CDR3.

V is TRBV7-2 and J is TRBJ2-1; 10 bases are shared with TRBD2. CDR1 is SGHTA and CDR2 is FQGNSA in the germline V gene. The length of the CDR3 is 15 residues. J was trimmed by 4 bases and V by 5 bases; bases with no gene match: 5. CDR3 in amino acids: CASSPFSGRYNEQFF. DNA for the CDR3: TGTGCCAGCAGCCCATTTAGCGGGAGGTACAATGAGCAGTTCTTC.